This TCR beta chain was profiled in a study of blood T cell repertoires in COVID-19. As for the study in general: Sources were T cells, B-cell-depleted T cells, or PBMCs; the material itself was cDNA or gDNA.

Per the study methods: Researchers report that nucleated cell counts were estimated from reference gene primer amplification. Only in-frame clones appear in the TCRdb table, and some are missing; sequencing was by immunoSEQ multiplex PCR. The V and J calls and clone size come from that table; D and trimming were worked out from the DNA. The top ten clones hold 1.5% to 2% of a sample with around 300,000 clones, about nine tenths of them seen once. Sequencing was performed on peripheral blood. The receptor was derived from a woman younger than 45 with COVID-19, enrolled during active disease.

The CDR3 region is CASSLDRAGNTEAFF. For the CDR3, the DNA is TGTGCCAGCAGCCTGGACCGGGCGGGAAACACTGAAGCTTTCTTT. The V gene is TRBV7-9, the J gene TRBJ1-1; no definite D call. V lost 5 bases, J lost 2 bases, and 15 bases lay in between. The CDR3 is made up of 15 amino acids. CDR1 and CDR2 (germline): SEHNR, FQNEAQ (reference sequence). The full variable domain, with the rest looked up from reference TRBV7-9 and TRBJ1-1, is DTGVSQNPRHKITKRGQNVTFRCDPISEHNRLYWYRQTLGQGPEFLTYFQNEAQLEKSRLLSDRFSAERPKGSFSTLEIQRTEQGDSAMYLCASSLDRAGNTEAFFGQGTRLTVV.